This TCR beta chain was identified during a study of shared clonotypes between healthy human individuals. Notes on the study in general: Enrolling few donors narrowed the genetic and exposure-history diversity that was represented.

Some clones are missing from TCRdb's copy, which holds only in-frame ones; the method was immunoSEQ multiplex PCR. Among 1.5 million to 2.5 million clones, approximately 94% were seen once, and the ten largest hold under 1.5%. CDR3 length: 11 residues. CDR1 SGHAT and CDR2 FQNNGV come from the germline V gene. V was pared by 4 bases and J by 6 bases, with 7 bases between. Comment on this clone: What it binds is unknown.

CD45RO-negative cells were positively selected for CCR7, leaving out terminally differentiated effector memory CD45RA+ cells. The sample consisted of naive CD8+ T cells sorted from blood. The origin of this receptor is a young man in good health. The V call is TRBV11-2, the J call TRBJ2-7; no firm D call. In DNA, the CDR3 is TGTGCCAGCAGCTCTTCGGCCGAGCAGTACTTC. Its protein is CASSSSAEQYF. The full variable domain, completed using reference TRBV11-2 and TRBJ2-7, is EAGVAQSPRYKIIEKRQSVAFWCNPISGHATLYWYQQILGQGPKLLIQFQNNGVVDDSQLPKDRFSAERLKGVDSTLKIQPAKLEDSAVYLCASSSSAEQYFGPGTRLTVT.